This TCR beta chain was identified during a study of T cell changes during pregnancy in multiple sclerosis. Sequencing used immunoSEQ multiplex PCR; TCRdb keeps in-frame clones, though not all of them. The profile shows under 40,000 clones, over 90% of them singletons. With V trimmed by 6 bases and J by 5 bases, 8 bases remained unmatched. Germline values: CDR1 KGHSH, CDR2 LQKENI. This CDR3 comprises 15 residues. The chain employs TRBV18 and TRBJ2-1; 9 bases align to TRBD2. The receptor was isolated from a female donor in good health, enrolled as a control in a pregnancy study. Sequences were derived from CD4+ T cells from peripheral blood mononuclear cells, sampled in the third trimester of pregnancy. The CDR3 nucleotides read TGTGCCAGCTCGCAGAGCGGGGGGACAAACAATGAGCAGTTCTTC. As protein: CASSQSGGTNNEQFF.